The source of this T cell receptor (beta chain) is a study of T cells expressing NK-cell markers. In the study overall: Seven HCMV-seropositive donors and one seronegative donor made up the eight sequenced donors.

The cDNA for TCR beta came from 5'RACE template switching with UMIs. TCRdb reprocessed the 5' RACE reads and keeps a single row for each CDR3 protein, giving no DNA. The table counts about 260,000 distinct CDR3 sequences; more than 3.5% lies in the top ten. The CDR3 sequence is 15 residues long. Germline V lookup: CDR1 SGDLS, CDR2 YYNGEE. The chain employs TRBV9 and TRBJ1-2; without DNA, the TCRdb call of TRBD1 cannot be checked. The TCR originated in a woman aged 18 to 69 in good health. The sequenced material came from blood T cells: a sorted CD56 or NKG2C T cell subset, CD4+ or CD8+ T cells, or bulk PBMC T cells (not recorded which). This CDR3 reads CASTSDVRGNYGYTF.